These 5 T cell receptor beta chains were sequenced from one sample in a study of Graves' ophthalmopathy and Graves' hyperthyroidism. Researchers took RNA transcripts and amplified TCR beta CDR3 regions from them. First-round RT-PCR relied on HTBI primers, and a second-round multiplex PCR came next. From the multiplex PCR reads, TCRdb called clonotypes with MiXCR, one entry per CDR3 protein. The sample includes about 740,000 distinct CDR3 sequences, roughly two fifths of them seen just once. The sample was peripheral blood. The receptors here all came from an adult man with Graves' ophthalmopathy.

The chain has TRBV10-3 and TRBJ2-5; D gene ambiguous. There are 13 residues in the CDR3. The germline V gene encodes CDR1 ENHRY and CDR2 SYGVKD. The ends were cut back, 4 bases at V and 5 bases at J, with 11 bases in the middle. The CDR3 region is CAISGLPIETQYF. The CDR3 DNA follows: TGTGCCATCAGTGGACTGCCTATTGAGACCCAGTACTTC.

The chain uses TRBV12-3 or TRBV12-4 and TRBJ2-7; 12 positions agree with TRBD1. The V and J ends lost 7 bases and 5 bases, in that order; junction bases with no gene match: 9. The CDR3 length is 15 residues. This chain's CDR3 is CASTITGTGGHEQYV. The CDR3 DNA reads as TGTGCCAGCACTATAACCGGGACAGGGGGCCACGAGCAGTACGTC.

This chain connects TRBV25-1 to TRBJ2-2; 7 nucleotides align to TRBD1. The CDR3 contains 14 residues. CDR1 and CDR2 (germline): MGHDK, SYGVNS. The J segment lost 6 bases and the V segment lost 5 bases, leaving 6 bases of the junction unmatched. This CDR3 reads CASSLTDRAGELFF. In DNA, the CDR3 is TGTGCCAGCAGTTTAACTGACAGGGCCGGGGAGCTGTTTTTT.

This clonotype came up many times. This chain connects TRBV7-9 to TRBJ1-1; D is unresolved. CDR1 is SEHNR, CDR2 FQNEAQ, per germline (reference sequence). The CDR3 loop spans 15 amino acids. Trimming stripped 5 bases from V and 0 bases from J, with 13 bases between. This CDR3 is CASSDESHLNTEAFF. The DNA for the CDR3 is TGTGCCAGCAGCGACGAATCGCATTTGAACACTGAAGCTTTCTTT.

The chain has TRBV2 and TRBJ2-5; 15 nucleotides line up with TRBD2. V was pared by 3 bases and J by 5 bases, with 7 bases of the junction left unmatched. Germline assignment: CDR1 SNHLY and CDR2 FYNNEI. The CDR3 contains 17 residues. Written as DNA, the CDR3 is TGTGCCAGCAGTGAGCTGGGACTAGCGGGGGGTATTGAGACCCAGTACTTC. The encoded protein is CASSELGLAGGIETQYF.